The next 27 T cell receptor beta chains were all read from a single sample in a study of cytomegalovirus exposure and HLA in healthy donors. This PCR relied on a set of 60 Vbeta primers and 13 Jbeta primers. Clones were read by immunoSEQ multiplex PCR, and TCRdb kept only the in-frame ones, dropping some. The table records 160,000 or so clones, around 83% of them present only once. Sequencing input: PBMCs. All receptors come from a man aged 50-59 years in good health and CMV-seropositive.

This chain connects TRBV10-2 to TRBJ2-7; 12 bases match TRBD2. With 5 bases clipped from V and 4 bases from J, the junction kept 3 bases outside the gene matches. Germline loops: CDR1 WSHSY, CDR2 SAAADI. The CDR3 contains 14 residues. CDR3 protein: CASSPSGGGYEQYF. As DNA, the CDR3 is TGCGCCAGCAGTCCTAGCGGGGGGGGTTACGAGCAGTACTTC.

This clone appeared a few times. V usage is TRBV19 and J usage is TRBJ2-4; 13 bases match TRBD2. Unmatched junction bases numbered 10, after V lost 6 bases and J lost 2 bases. The CDR3 covers 18 residues. Per the germline V gene, CDR1 is LNHDA and CDR2 is SQIVND (reference sequence). CDR3 nucleotides: TGTGCCAGTAGGCAACTAGCGGGAGGGACGGGATCCAAAAACATTCAGTACTTC. As protein: CASRQLAGGTGSKNIQYF.

The CDR3 loop is CASRTSGTDTQYF. The CDR3 DNA is TGCGCCAGTAGGACTAGCGGCACAGATACGCAGTATTTT. The V call is TRBV5-1, the J call TRBJ2-3; 9 bases are shared with TRBD2. CDR3 length: 13 amino acids. Unmatched junction bases numbered 2, after V lost 8 bases and J lost 1 base. Germline loops: CDR1 SGHRS, CDR2 YFSETQ. Combining the CDR3 with reference TRBV5-1 and TRBJ2-3 gives the whole variable domain KAGVTQTPRYLIKTRGQQVTLSCSPISGHRSVSWYQQTPGQGLQFLFEYFSETQRNKGNFPGRFSGRQFSNSRSEMNVSTLELGDSALYLCASRTSGTDTQYFGPGTRLTVL.

V is TRBV5-1 and J is TRBJ2-1; 7 bases match TRBD1. The V segment lost 7 bases and the J segment 0 bases; nucleotides outside the gene matches: 7. The germline gives CDR1 SGHRS, CDR2 YFSETQ. The CDR3 loop spans 15 amino acids. CDR3 amino acids: CASYQGDSSYNEQFF. The CDR3 coding sequence is TGCGCCAGCTATCAGGGGGACAGCTCCTACAATGAGCAGTTCTTC.

The chain uses TRBV7-9 and TRBJ2-7; 12 nucleotides match TRBD1. Germline V gene sequence: CDR1 SEHNR, CDR2 FQNEAQ (reference sequence). The CDR3 loop spans 16 amino acids. The V and J ends lost 2 bases and 4 bases, in that order; junction bases with no gene match: 6. The CDR3 is CASSLFLGQGAYEQYF. CDR3 coding DNA: TGTGCCAGCAGCTTATTTCTGGGACAGGGGGCTTACGAGCAGTACTTC.

V gene TRBV6-1 combines with J gene TRBJ2-1, with D possibly being TRBD2 (6 bases). This CDR3 is 15 amino acids long. Germline V lookup: CDR1 MNHNS, CDR2 SASEGT. V shed 2 bases and J shed 5 bases, with 13 bases lying between them. The CDR3 coding sequence is TGTGCCAGCAGTGAACTGGCGGGAATCCACAATGAGCAGTTCTTC. This gives the protein CASSELAGIHNEQFF.

The rearrangement uses TRBV15 and TRBJ2-2, with TRBD1 identical over 11 bases. Germline V lookup: CDR1 LNHNV, CDR2 YYDKDF (reference sequence). The ends lost 1 base at V and 4 bases at J; junction bases unmatched: 5. The CDR3 extends over 17 amino acids. The CDR3 bases are TGTGCCACCAGCAGAGGAGGGACAGGGGGTGGCACCGGGGAGCTGTTTTTT. Its protein is CATSRGGTGGGTGELFF.

The chain has TRBV2 and TRBJ2-7; 9 positions match TRBD1. Germline V CDR1 and CDR2: SNHLY, FYNNEI. The ends lost 6 bases at V and 1 base at J; junction bases unmatched: 7. CDR3 size: 15 residues. CDR3 amino acids: CASRKDRGQSYEQYF. The CDR3 region has the DNA TGTGCCAGCAGGAAGGACAGGGGCCAATCCTACGAGCAGTACTTC.

Only a few counts were recorded for this clone. The chain employs TRBV19 and TRBJ2-5; D is ambiguous. The CDR3 covers 13 residues. CDR1 is LNHDA and CDR2 is SQIVND in the germline V gene (reference sequence). With 2 bases removed from V and 1 base from J, the gap between germline ends came to 5 bases. CDR3: CASSITVQETQYF. The CDR3 nucleotides are TGTGCCAGTAGTATAACAGTCCAAGAGACCCAGTACTTC.

This clone has a single count. This chain uses TRBV4-3 with TRBJ1-6; a possible D gene is TRBD1 (6 bases). There are 15 residues in the CDR3. Trimming took 1 base from V and 9 from J, leaving 13 bases between them. Germline CDR1 LGHNA, CDR2 YSLEER. CDR3 region: CASSQGYRVGSPLHF. CDR3 coding DNA: TGCGCCAGCAGCCAAGGGTACAGGGTCGGTTCACCCCTCCACTTT.

This rearrangement joins TRBV4-1 to TRBJ2-2; 7 nucleotides align to TRBD1. The CDR3 runs 16 residues. Germline V gives CDR1 MGHRA, CDR2 YSYEKL. Losses at the gene ends were 0 bases for V and 4 bases for J; bases not matched to a gene: 5. In DNA, the CDR3 is TGCGCCAGCAGCCAAGAGGGACAGCCTTTCACCGGGGAGCTGTTTTTT. Its protein is CASSQEGQPFTGELFF.

Here the CDR3 DNA reads TGTGCCAGCAGGGGGACTAGCGGGAGTTACGAGCAGTACTTC. It yields the protein CASRGTSGSYEQYF. The chain is built from TRBV2 and TRBJ2-7; 14 bases line up with TRBD2. Germline V gene data show CDR1 as SNHLY and CDR2 as FYNNEI. This CDR3 has 14 residues. Germline trimming cut 6 bases from V and 4 bases from J; bases unmatched to any gene: 2.

The chain couples TRBV27 to TRBJ1-4; TRBD1 might be the D (5 bases). Trimming took 9 bases from V and 5 from J, leaving 19 bases between them. The CDR3 contains 15 residues. Germline-derived CDR1 and CDR2 are MNHEY and SMNVEV (reference sequence). Here the CDR3 DNA reads TGTGCCAGTGCCCTCCGGGAGTGGGGGAATGAAAAACTGTTTTTT. Its translation: CASALREWGNEKLFF.

The V and J genes are TRBV19 and TRBJ1-5, with 9 bases matching TRBD1. This CDR3 spans 18 amino acids. Unmatched junction bases numbered 13, after V lost 0 bases and J lost 7 bases. CDR1 is LNHDA and CDR2 is SQIVND in the germline V gene (reference sequence). CDR3 bases: TGTGCCAGTAGTATAGATGGGGCCGGGACAGGGAGTCGGCAGCCCCAGCATTTT. It encodes CASSIDGAGTGSRQPQHF.

This clone was observed a handful of times. V usage is TRBV30 and J usage is TRBJ1-5; 7 nucleotides match TRBD1. Per the germline V gene, CDR1 is GTSNPN and CDR2 is SVGIG (reference sequence). This CDR3 contains 14 residues. J gave up 7 bases and V 1 base, and 7 bases lay outside the gene matches. CDR3 nucleotides: TGTGCCTGGAGTGGAGAGACAGGGTGGCAGCCCCAGCATTTT. As protein: CAWSGETGWQPQHF.

The CDR3 nucleotides are TGTGCCAGCAGCTTAGTTAGCGGGGGGCACCAAGAGACCCAGTACTTC. Translation gives CASSLVSGGHQETQYF. The chain recombines TRBV7-2 with TRBJ2-5; TRBD2 aligns across 10 bases. The germline V gene encodes CDR1 SGHTA and CDR2 FQGNSA. CDR3 size: 16 residues. V trimming: 1 base; J trimming: 0 bases; junction bases outside the gene matches: 2.

This chain joins TRBV28 and TRBJ1-2, with 7 positions matching TRBD1. Germline V gene sequence: CDR1 MDHEN, CDR2 SYDVKM. The CDR3 covers 14 residues. With 5 bases clipped from V and 4 bases from J, the junction kept 7 bases outside the gene matches. The CDR3 protein is CASSTGQYSYGYTF. CDR3 coding DNA: TGTGCCAGCAGTACGGGACAGTATTCCTATGGCTACACCTTC.

The gene calls are TRBV5-1 and TRBJ1-1; possibly TRBD1 for D (5 bases). The CDR3 spans 12 residues. From germline, CDR1 is SGHRS and CDR2 YFSETQ. Trimming pared 1 base from V and 8 bases from J, leaving 9 bases between. CDR3 loop: CASSLTAGEAFF. The CDR3 DNA sequence: TGCGCCAGCAGCTTGACTGCAGGGGAAGCTTTCTTT.

This clone was detected once. The chain uses TRBV5-1 and TRBJ1-6; 7 nucleotides agree with TRBD1. V gave up 2 bases and J gave up 7 bases; unmatched junction bases: 3. Germline CDR1 reads SGHRS; CDR2 reads YFSETQ. CDR3 length equals 14 residues. The CDR3: CASSFSRGNSPLHF. The CDR3 nucleotides read TGCGCCAGCAGCTTTAGCAGGGGGAATTCACCCCTCCACTTT.

V usage is TRBV4-1 and J usage is TRBJ2-3; TRBD1 might be the D (5 bases). This CDR3 contains 14 residues. The V and J ends lost 0 bases and 5 bases respectively, with 9 bases between them. Germline loops: CDR1 MGHRA, CDR2 YSYEKL. The CDR3 spells CASSQDQRGDTQYF. The CDR3 nucleotides read TGCGCCAGCAGCCAAGATCAAAGGGGAGATACGCAGTATTTT.

The chain couples TRBV13 to TRBJ2-5, with 7 bases fitting TRBD2. Germline lookup yields CDR1 PRHDT and CDR2 FYEKMQ (reference sequence). The V segment lost 5 bases and the J segment 1 base; nucleotides outside the gene matches: 10. The CDR3 runs to 16 residues. The CDR3, as DNA: TGTGCCAGCAGCAAATGGGGACTACCCGTCCAAGAGACCCAGTACTTC. Residues: CASSKWGLPVQETQYF.

The chain carries TRBV7-9 and TRBJ1-3, with D possibly TRBD1 on 6 matching bases. From germline, CDR1 is SEHNR and CDR2 FQNEAQ (reference sequence). The CDR3 has 18 residues. Trimming pared 1 base from V and 6 bases from J, leaving 22 bases between. The CDR3 bases are TGTGCCAGCAGCTTAGAGGGGGGAGGGGCCAGGGACCAAAACACCATATATTTT. Protein product: CASSLEGGGARDQNTIYF.

As to this clone: One junction end disagrees with the germline gene, perhaps due to a read error. The V gene is TRBV7-9, the J gene TRBJ1-2; D is possibly TRBD1 (6 bases). The V gene's germline CDR1 is SEHNR and CDR2 FQNEAQ (reference sequence). The CDR3 loop spans 11 amino acids. Here the CDR3 reads CASSLGGGCTF. The CDR3, as DNA: TGTGCCAGCAGCTTAGGGGGGGGCTGCACCTTC.

V usage is TRBV9 and J usage is TRBJ1-5; 7 positions agree with TRBD1. The germline CDR1 and CDR2 sequences are SGDLS and YYNGEE. Trimming cost V 1 base and J 4 bases; bases outside gene matches: 5. This CDR3 comprises 15 residues. Here the CDR3 DNA reads TGTGCCAGCAGCGTACAACCAGGGGGGAATCAGCCCCAGCATTTT. Translation: CASSVQPGGNQPQHF.

The gene calls are TRBV9 and TRBJ2-4, with 11 bases that match TRBD2. The CDR3 runs 16 residues. V shed 4 bases, J shed 4 bases, and the junction held 7 bases outside the gene matches. CDR1 and CDR2 from the germline V gene are SGDLS and YYNGEE. CDR3 loop: CASSITSGGIKNIQYF. CDR3 bases: TGTGCCAGCAGCATCACTAGCGGGGGCATAAAAAACATTCAGTACTTC. Combining the CDR3 with reference TRBV9 and TRBJ2-4 gives the whole variable domain DSGVTQTPKHLITATGQRVTLRCSPRSGDLSVYWYQQSLDQGLQFLIQYYNGEERAKGNILERFSAQQFPDLHSELNLSSLELGDSALYFCASSITSGGIKNIQYFGAGTRLSVL.

J is TRBJ2-7 and V is TRBV5-4; a weak D match, TRBD2 (6 bases). Germline V gene lookup returns CDR1 SGHNT and CDR2 YYREEE (reference sequence). The CDR3 loop spans 15 amino acids. V was clipped by 0 bases and J by 0 bases, with 10 bases between them. CDR3: CASSLATGSSYEQYF. The CDR3 region has the DNA TGTGCCAGCAGCTTGGCCACCGGGAGCTCCTACGAGCAGTACTTC. Combining the CDR3 with reference TRBV5-4 and TRBJ2-7 gives the whole variable domain ETGVTQSPTHLIKTRGQQVTLRCSSQSGHNTVSWYQQALGQGPQFIFQYYREEENGRGNFPPRFSGLQFPNYSSELNVNALELDDSALYLCASSLATGSSYEQYFGPGTRLTVT.

V gene TRBV11-2 combines with J gene TRBJ2-3; TRBD2 matches at 11 bases. From germline, CDR1 is SGHAT and CDR2 FQNNGV. CDR3 size: 16 residues. V lost 2 bases, J lost 4 bases, and 5 bases stayed unmatched. The DNA of the CDR3 is TGTGCCAGCAGCTTAACGACTAGCGGGGTCCCAGATACGCAGTATTTT. Protein: CASSLTTSGVPDTQYF.